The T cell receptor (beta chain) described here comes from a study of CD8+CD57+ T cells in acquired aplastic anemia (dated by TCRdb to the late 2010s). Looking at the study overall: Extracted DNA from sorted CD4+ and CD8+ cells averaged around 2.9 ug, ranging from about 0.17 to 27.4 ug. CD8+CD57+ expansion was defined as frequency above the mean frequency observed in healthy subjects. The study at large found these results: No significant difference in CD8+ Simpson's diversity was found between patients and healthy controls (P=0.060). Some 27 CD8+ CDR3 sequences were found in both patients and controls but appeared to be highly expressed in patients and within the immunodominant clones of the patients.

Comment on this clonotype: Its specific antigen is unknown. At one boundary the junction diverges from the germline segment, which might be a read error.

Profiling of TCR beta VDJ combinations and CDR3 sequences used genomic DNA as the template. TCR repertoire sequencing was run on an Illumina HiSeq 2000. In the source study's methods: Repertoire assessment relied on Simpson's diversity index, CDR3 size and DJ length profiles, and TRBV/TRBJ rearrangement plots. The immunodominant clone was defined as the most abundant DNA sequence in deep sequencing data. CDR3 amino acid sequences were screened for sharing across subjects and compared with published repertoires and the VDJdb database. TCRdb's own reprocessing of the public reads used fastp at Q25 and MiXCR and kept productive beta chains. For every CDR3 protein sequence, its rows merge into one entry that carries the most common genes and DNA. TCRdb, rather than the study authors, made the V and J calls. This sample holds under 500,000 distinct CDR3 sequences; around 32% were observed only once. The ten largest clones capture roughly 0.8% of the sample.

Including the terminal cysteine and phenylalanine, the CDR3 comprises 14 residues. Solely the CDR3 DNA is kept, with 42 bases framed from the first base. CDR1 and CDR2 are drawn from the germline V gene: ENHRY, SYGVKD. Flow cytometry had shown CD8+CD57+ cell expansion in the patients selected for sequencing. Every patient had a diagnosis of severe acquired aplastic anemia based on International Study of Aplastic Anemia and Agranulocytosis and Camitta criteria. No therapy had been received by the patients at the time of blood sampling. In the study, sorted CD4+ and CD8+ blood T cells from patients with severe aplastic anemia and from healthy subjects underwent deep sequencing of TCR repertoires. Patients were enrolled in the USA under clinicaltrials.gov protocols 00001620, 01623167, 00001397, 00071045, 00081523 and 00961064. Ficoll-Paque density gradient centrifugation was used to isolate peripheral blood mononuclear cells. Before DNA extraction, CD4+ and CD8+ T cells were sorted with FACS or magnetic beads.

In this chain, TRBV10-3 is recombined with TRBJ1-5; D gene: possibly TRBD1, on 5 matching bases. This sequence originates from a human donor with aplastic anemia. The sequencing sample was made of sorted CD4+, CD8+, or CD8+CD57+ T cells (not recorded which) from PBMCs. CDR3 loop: CASSLARGGQPQHF. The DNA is TGTGCCAGCAGTTTAGCAAGGGGAGGACAGCCCCAGCATTTT.